This passage covers 22 T cell receptor beta chains from one sample sequenced in a study of PD-L1 blockade in urothelial cancer. Time point reported: peripheral blood 6 weeks after treatment start. Repertoires were generated with immunoSEQ multiplex PCR, while TCRdb's copy carries only in-frame clones and drops some. In the table there are 100,000 to 150,000 clones, 86% of which are singletons. Sequences were derived from PBMCs, sampled around atezolizumab (anti-PD-L1) treatment. These receptors all stem from a man between 45 and 60 years old with urothelial cancer.

This chain joins TRBV18 and TRBJ2-2, with 8 bases aligning to TRBD2. This CDR3 is 16 amino acids long. J was trimmed by 5 bases and V by 1 base; bases with no gene match: 6. CDR1 is KGHSH and CDR2 is LQKENI in the germline V gene. The CDR3 DNA is TGTGCCAGCTCACCACAAACCGGGACTAGTACCGGGGAGCTGTTTTTT. Translation gives CASSPQTGTSTGELFF.

The chain joins TRBV9 to TRBJ2-4, with unresolved D. There are 16 residues in the CDR3. The V end lost 0 bases, the J end lost 2 bases, and 12 bases lay between the germline ends. Germline V CDR1 and CDR2: SGDLS, YYNGEE. CDR3 in DNA: TGTGCCAGCAGCGTAGACGCGTTTAGTACCAAAAACATTCAGTACTTC. Amino acid sequence: CASSVDAFSTKNIQYF.

The chain employs TRBV19 and TRBJ2-3; weak D call: TRBD1 (5 bases). The germline CDR1 and CDR2 sequences are LNHDA and SQIVND (reference sequence). The CDR3 sequence is 12 residues long. V dropped 3 bases and J dropped 6 bases, with 7 bases sitting between them. The DNA of the CDR3 is TGTGCCAGTAGTATCCCAGGGGATACGCAGTATTTT. As protein: CASSIPGDTQYF.

The rearrangement uses TRBV9 and TRBJ2-1; 12 bases align to TRBD2. Germline V gene data show CDR1 as SGDLS and CDR2 as YYNGEE. The CDR3 has 15 amino acids. Losses at the gene ends were 0 bases for V and 7 bases for J; bases not matched to a gene: 2. The CDR3 here is CASSVVTSGRNEQFF. The CDR3 coding sequence is TGTGCCAGCAGCGTAGTCACTAGCGGGAGGAATGAGCAGTTCTTC.

The chain couples TRBV7-3 to TRBJ2-5, with 9 bases fitting TRBD2. The CDR3 consists of 14 residues. Germline trimming cut 5 bases from V and 4 bases from J; bases unmatched to any gene: 5. Per the germline V gene, CDR1 is SGHTA and CDR2 is FQGTGA. CDR3 region: CASSPGTSTETQYF. CDR3 DNA: TGTGCCAGCAGCCCAGGGACTAGCACAGAGACCCAGTACTTC.

As DNA, the CDR3 is TGTGCCAGCAGTTACTCGGGGCGTGGTCAGAATTCACCCCTCCACTTT. It encodes CASSYSGRGQNSPLHF. V gene TRBV6-5 combines with J gene TRBJ1-6, with D possibly TRBD1 on 5 matching bases. From germline, CDR1 is MNHEY and CDR2 SVGAGI. V lost 0 bases and J 7 bases, leaving 13 bases between the germline ends. This CDR3 is 16 amino acids long.

This chain links TRBV27 with TRBJ2-1; 9 bases align to TRBD2. CDR3 length equals 15 residues. Germline lookup yields CDR1 MNHEY and CDR2 SMNVEV (reference sequence). With V trimmed by 5 bases and J by 4 bases, 6 bases remained unmatched. The CDR3 sequence: CASSPSLAGYNEQFF. The CDR3 DNA sequence: TGTGCCAGCAGTCCTTCCCTAGCGGGGTACAATGAGCAGTTCTTC.

The V call is TRBV19, the J call TRBJ1-5; 8 bases match TRBD1. The length of the CDR3 is 16 residues. The V gene end was trimmed by 7 bases and the J gene end by 5 bases; junction bases not matched to a gene: 13. CDR1 and CDR2 from the germline V gene are LNHDA and SQIVND (reference sequence). CDR3 sequence (DNA): TGTGCCAGTAACCGGTGGAGACAGGGGCAGGATCAGCCCCAGCATTTT. It specifies CASNRWRQGQDQPQHF.

The chain links TRBV27 to TRBJ2-2; 8 bases are shared with TRBD1. There are 16 residues in the CDR3. Germline values: CDR1 MNHEY, CDR2 SMNVEV (reference sequence). V shed 3 bases, J shed 6 bases, and the junction held 9 bases outside the gene matches. CDR3 nucleotide sequence: TGTGCCAGCAGTTTGGGGGCCAGGGGGCCCTCCGGGGAGCTGTTTTTT. The encoded protein is CASSLGARGPSGELFF.

The chain is built from TRBV28 and TRBJ1-2, with TRBD1 identical over 9 bases. J gave up 2 bases and V 2 bases, and 6 bases lay outside the gene matches. The CDR3 length is 16 residues. Per the germline V gene, CDR1 is MDHEN and CDR2 is SYDVKM. CDR3 loop: CASSLHGTGINYGYTF. The CDR3, as DNA: TGTGCCAGCAGTTTACATGGGACAGGGATCAACTATGGCTACACCTTC.

The sample holds one count of this clone. The V and J genes are TRBV30 and TRBJ2-5, with TRBD1 identical over 8 bases. V was clipped by 1 base and J by 5 bases; unmatched bases: 15. CDR1 is GTSNPN and CDR2 is SVGIG in the germline V gene (reference sequence). The CDR3 length is 17 residues. CDR3 nucleotides: TGTGCCTGGAGTGGCGGGACAGGCAAGAGATCAGGGGAGACCCAGTACTTC. It yields the protein CAWSGGTGKRSGETQYF.

This chain joins TRBV9 and TRBJ2-7, with no clear D. The CDR3 runs to 15 residues. Germline V gives CDR1 SGDLS, CDR2 YYNGEE. V shed 0 bases and J shed 0 bases, with 10 bases lying between them. The CDR3 spells CASSVGLVASYEQYF. The DNA for the CDR3 is TGTGCCAGCAGCGTAGGCCTAGTGGCCTCCTACGAGCAGTACTTC. Full variable domain (remainder filled in from reference TRBV9 and TRBJ2-7): DSGVTQTPKHLITATGQRVTLRCSPRSGDLSVYWYQQSLDQGLQFLIQYYNGEERAKGNILERFSAQQFPDLHSELNLSSLELGDSALYFCASSVGLVASYEQYFGPGTRLTVT.

The gene calls are TRBV10-1 and TRBJ2-1; the match to TRBD1 covers 8 bases. Germline CDR1 and CDR2: WNHNN and SYGVQD (reference sequence). With 3 bases clipped from V and 4 bases from J, the junction kept 11 bases outside the gene matches. This CDR3 region has 17 residues. CDR3 sequence: CASSDPQPGTGYNEQFF. CDR3 DNA: TGCGCCAGCAGTGATCCTCAACCCGGGACAGGTTACAATGAGCAGTTCTTC.

The rearrangement links TRBV5-4 to TRBJ2-5; 9 bases are a match to TRBD1. CDR3 length: 15 residues. The J segment lost 5 bases and the V segment lost 1 base, leaving 6 bases of the junction unmatched. In germline, CDR1 is SGHNT, CDR2 YYREEE (reference sequence). The DNA for the CDR3 is TGTGCCAGCAGCTTGAGGACAGGGGCGGCGGAGACCCAGTACTTC. It encodes CASSLRTGAAETQYF.

The V gene is TRBV5-1, the J gene TRBJ1-3; D is uncertain. CDR1 is SGHRS, CDR2 YFSETQ, per germline. The CDR3 contains 17 residues. With 3 bases removed from V and 0 bases from J, the gap between germline ends came to 16 bases. The CDR3 nucleotides read TGCGCCAGCAGCTCCGCCCTAGGCGAACCCTCTGGAAACACCATATATTTT. This codes for CASSSALGEPSGNTIYF.

The rearrangement joins TRBV19 to TRBJ2-2; 7 positions agree with TRBD1. The CDR3 runs to 14 residues. V gave up 5 bases and J gave up 4 bases; unmatched junction bases: 4. Germline CDR1 and CDR2: LNHDA and SQIVND (reference sequence). The CDR3 bases are TGTGCCAGTAGTTCAGGGGGTTTCACCGGGGAGCTGTTTTTT. The encoded protein is CASSSGGFTGELFF.

This clone was detected once. The rearrangement uses TRBV19 and TRBJ2-1; 8 bases line up with TRBD2. The germline CDR1 and CDR2 sequences are LNHDA and SQIVND (reference sequence). CDR3 length: 15 residues. V dropped 3 bases and J dropped 6; count of bases not matched to a gene: 7. The CDR3 region is CASSIMSGSPNEQFF. The CDR3 nucleotides read TGTGCCAGTAGTATTATGAGCGGGAGCCCCAATGAGCAGTTCTTC.

V usage is TRBV28 and J usage is TRBJ1-1; TRBD1 aligns across 11 bases. V was pared by 6 bases and J by 5 bases, with 5 bases of the junction left unmatched. The CDR3 sequence is 14 residues long. The germline V gene has CDR1 MDHEN and CDR2 SYDVKM. CDR3 DNA: TGTGCCAGCAGCTTGGGGACAGGGGGGACTGAAGCTTTCTTT. Residues: CASSLGTGGTEAFF.

The chain is built from TRBV11-3 and TRBJ2-1; 9 bases fit TRBD1. Germline CDR1 reads SGHNT; CDR2 reads YENEEA. Trimming removed 1 base from V and 9 bases from J; junction bases left unmatched: 13. The CDR3 is 17 residues long. CDR3 amino acids: CASSLGAVGQGLGEQFF. CDR3 nucleotides: TGTGCCAGCAGCTTAGGGGCGGTGGGACAGGGCTTAGGTGAGCAGTTCTTC. The full variable domain, its missing parts supplied by reference TRBV11-3 and TRBJ2-1, is EAGVVQSPRYKIIEKKQPVAFWCNPISGHNTLYWYLQNLGQGPELLIRYENEEAVDDSQLPKDRFSAERLKGVDSTLKIQPAELGDSAVYLCASSLGAVGQGLGEQFFGPGTRLTVL.

The chain has TRBV2 and TRBJ1-5, with D possibly TRBD1 on 5 matching bases. The V end was cut by 6 bases, the J end by 3 bases, with 15 bases between. Germline-derived CDR1 and CDR2 are SNHLY and FYNNEI. CDR3 length equals 15 residues. This CDR3 reads CASSLDSPNNQPQHF. CDR3 in DNA: TGTGCCAGCAGCTTAGACAGTCCCAACAATCAGCCCCAGCATTTT. The full variable domain, in which reference TRBV2 and TRBJ1-5 provide the parts outside the CDR3, is EPEVTQTPSHQVTQMGQEVILRCVPISNHLYFYWYRQILGQKVEFLVSFYNNEISEKSEIFDDQFSVERPDGSNFTLKIRSTKLEDSAMYFCASSLDSPNNQPQHFGDGTRLSIL.

This clone appeared a single time. The chain uses TRBV2 and TRBJ1-2; 9 bases align to TRBD1. V trimming: 5 bases; J trimming: 3 bases; junction bases outside the gene matches: 7. This CDR3 spans 15 amino acids. In germline, CDR1 is SNHLY, CDR2 FYNNEI. This CDR3 reads CASSPTGGTDYGYTF. The CDR3 coding sequence is TGTGCCAGCAGTCCGACAGGGGGGACGGACTATGGCTACACCTTC. Together with reference TRBV2 and TRBJ1-2, the CDR3 gives the full variable domain: EPEVTQTPSHQVTQMGQEVILRCVPISNHLYFYWYRQILGQKVEFLVSFYNNEISEKSEIFDDQFSVERPDGSNFTLKIRSTKLEDSAMYFCASSPTGGTDYGYTFGSGTRLTVV.

This CDR3 is CATSREREPVVGYTF. DNA of the CDR3: TGTGCCACCAGCAGAGAGCGAGAGCCTGTGGTTGGCTACACCTTC. The chain is built from TRBV15 and TRBJ1-2; the D is unclear. V was clipped by 0 bases and J by 7 bases, with 15 bases between them. The V gene's germline CDR1 is LNHNV and CDR2 YYDKDF (reference sequence). The CDR3 is 15 residues long. The full variable domain, its missing parts supplied by reference TRBV15 and TRBJ1-2, is DAMVIQNPRYQVTQFGKPVTLSCSQTLNHNVMYWYQQKSSQAPKLLFHYYDKDFNNEADTPDNFQSRRPNTSFCFLDIRSPGLGDTAMYLCATSREREPVVGYTFGSGTRLTVV.